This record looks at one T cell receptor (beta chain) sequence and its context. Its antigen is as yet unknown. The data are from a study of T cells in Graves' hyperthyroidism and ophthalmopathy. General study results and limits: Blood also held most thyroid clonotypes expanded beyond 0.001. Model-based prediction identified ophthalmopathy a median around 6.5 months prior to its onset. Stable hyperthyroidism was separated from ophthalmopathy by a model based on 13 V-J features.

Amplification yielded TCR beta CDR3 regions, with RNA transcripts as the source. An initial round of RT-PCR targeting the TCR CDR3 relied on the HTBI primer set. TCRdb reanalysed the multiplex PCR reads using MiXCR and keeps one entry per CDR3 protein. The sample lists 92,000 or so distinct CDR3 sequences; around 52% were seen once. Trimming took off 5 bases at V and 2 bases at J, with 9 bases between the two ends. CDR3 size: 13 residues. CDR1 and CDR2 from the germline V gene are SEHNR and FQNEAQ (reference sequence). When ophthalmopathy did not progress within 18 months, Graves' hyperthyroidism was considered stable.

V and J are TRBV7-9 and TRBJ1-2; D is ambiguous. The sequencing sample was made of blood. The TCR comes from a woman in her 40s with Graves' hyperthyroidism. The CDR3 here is CASSRVANYGYTF. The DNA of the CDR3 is TGTGCCAGCAGCCGAGTGGCGAACTATGGCTACACCTTC.